The next 11 T cell receptor beta chains were all read from a single sample in a study of blood T cell repertoires in COVID-19. Measured with immunoSEQ multiplex PCR; TCRdb has only the in-frame clones, and not every one. This repertoire shows about 210,000 clones, 87% found once; its top ten account for around 7%. The sample was PBMCs or T cells enriched from blood (not recorded which). Receptors originate from a man between 25 and 39 years old in a cohort exposed to, infected with or recovered from COVID-19 (not recorded which).

This chain joins TRBV28 and TRBJ1-5, with 9 bases that match TRBD1. Germline V gene lookup returns CDR1 MDHEN and CDR2 SYDVKM. This CDR3 comprises 16 residues. Trimming took 2 bases from V and 4 from J; bases not matched to a gene: 6. CDR3 sequence reads: CASSLLDRGGNQPQHF. The DNA of the CDR3 is TGTGCCAGCAGTTTACTCGACAGGGGGGGGAATCAGCCCCAGCATTTT. The entire variable domain, with the rest obtained from reference TRBV28 and TRBJ1-5, is as follows: DVKVTQSSRYLVKRTGEKVFLECVQDMDHENMFWYRQDPGLGLRLIYFSYDVKMKEKGDIPEGYSVSREKKERFSLILESASTNQTSMYLCASSLLDRGGNQPQHFGDGTRLSIL.

DNA for the CDR3: TGTGCCAGCAGTTGGCTTAGGGGCAGCGGGAGTCTTTCGATCAATGAGCAGTTCTTC. Encoded protein: CASSWLRGSGSLSINEQFF. The chain combines TRBV27 with TRBJ2-1; TRBD2 aligns across 8 bases. Germline V gene data show CDR1 as MNHEY and CDR2 as SMNVEV (reference sequence). V dropped 4 bases and J dropped 6; count of bases not matched to a gene: 20. The CDR3 extends over 19 amino acids.

This rearrangement joins TRBV18 to TRBJ2-7; 7 positions match TRBD1. Germline values: CDR1 KGHSH, CDR2 LQKENI. The V gene end was trimmed by 6 bases and the J gene end by 0 bases; junction bases not matched to a gene: 8. The CDR3 runs 15 residues. CDR3 region: CASSSGQAGSYEQYF. The CDR3 DNA reads TGTGCCAGCTCGTCAGGACAGGCAGGCTCCTACGAGCAGTACTTC.

This sequence joins TRBV5-1 and TRBJ2-5; D gene ambiguous. The ends were cut back, 1 base at V and 0 bases at J, with 22 bases in the middle. The CDR3 runs 19 residues. Looked up from germline, CDR1 is SGHRS and CDR2 is YFSETQ. The CDR3 sequence: CASSLLVGWAVADQETQYF. Written as DNA, the CDR3 is TGCGCCAGCAGCTTGTTAGTAGGATGGGCCGTGGCTGACCAAGAGACCCAGTACTTC.

The chain is built from TRBV27 and TRBJ1-1; 7 nucleotides line up with TRBD1. V lost 8 bases, J lost 5 bases, and 14 bases stayed unmatched. The CDR3 has 15 residues. Germline lookup yields CDR1 MNHEY and CDR2 SMNVEV (reference sequence). CDR3 coding DNA: TGTGCCAGCGCGACAGGGTGGTTAATGGGGACTGAAGCTTTCTTT. Its protein is CASATGWLMGTEAFF.

This clone was seen once. The chain has TRBV28 and TRBJ1-1; TRBD1 is a possible D gene (6 bases). The length of the CDR3 is 13 residues. CDR1 and CDR2 (germline): MDHEN, SYDVKM. V shed 6 bases and J shed 2 bases, with 10 bases lying between them. CDR3 amino acids: CASSGQFNTEAFF. The DNA for the CDR3 is TGTGCCAGCAGCGGACAGTTTAACACTGAAGCTTTCTTT. Drawing the rest from reference TRBV28 and TRBJ1-1, the complete variable domain is DVKVTQSSRYLVKRTGEKVFLECVQDMDHENMFWYRQDPGLGLRLIYFSYDVKMKEKGDIPEGYSVSREKKERFSLILESASTNQTSMYLCASSGQFNTEAFFGQGTRLTVV.

The chain recombines TRBV28 with TRBJ1-1; 7 bases agree with TRBD1. This CDR3 spans 15 amino acids. Germline assignment: CDR1 MDHEN and CDR2 SYDVKM. V dropped 6 bases and J dropped 6; count of bases not matched to a gene: 13. CDR3 loop: CASSTGGGVIPEAFF. CDR3 sequence (DNA): TGTGCCAGCAGCACGGGAGGGGGCGTAATCCCTGAAGCTTTCTTT.

A single count supports this clone. The junction does not match germline at one end; this may be a read error. The rearrangement links TRBV28 to TRBJ1-2; D might be TRBD1 (5 bases). CDR1 and CDR2 from the germline V gene are MDHEN and SYDVKM. This CDR3 spans 15 amino acids. The CDR3 coding sequence is TGTGCCAGCAGGGCCGGGGGATTAGCTAACTCTGGCTACACCTTC. Translating gives CASRAGGLANSGYTF.

This clone was recorded once. This chain connects TRBV14 to TRBJ2-7; maybe TRBD1 (5 bases). The CDR3 extends over 14 amino acids. CDR1 and CDR2 (germline): SGHDN, FVKESK. With 1 base removed from V and 4 bases from J, the gap between germline ends came to 11 bases. CDR3 DNA sequence: TGTGCCAGCAGCCAAGTTCAGGGTTGGTACGAGCAGTACTTC. Amino acids: CASSQVQGWYEQYF.

The chain uses TRBV5-1 and TRBJ2-5, with a tentative D call TRBD2 (6 bases). Trimming took off 4 bases at V and 2 bases at J, with 15 bases between the two ends. Germline V gives CDR1 SGHRS, CDR2 YFSETQ. This CDR3 is built from 15 residues. CDR3 DNA: TGCGCCAGCAGCCCCCTAGGCCGGGGGCAAGAGACCCAGTACTTC. This sequence encodes CASSPLGRGQETQYF. The full variable domain, completed using reference TRBV5-1 and TRBJ2-5, is KAGVTQTPRYLIKTRGQQVTLSCSPISGHRSVSWYQQTPGQGLQFLFEYFSETQRNKGNFPGRFSGRQFSNSRSEMNVSTLELGDSALYLCASSPLGRGQETQYFGPGTRLLVL.

The gene calls are TRBV27 and TRBJ1-1; the match to TRBD1 covers 8 bases. Germline CDR1 MNHEY, CDR2 SMNVEV (reference sequence). This CDR3 region has 16 residues. V was pared by 2 bases and J by 4 bases, with 9 bases of the junction left unmatched. CDR3 DNA sequence: TGTGCCAGCAGTTTAGACAGGGGCATTCTGGGCACTGAAGCTTTCTTT. Translated: CASSLDRGILGTEAFF.